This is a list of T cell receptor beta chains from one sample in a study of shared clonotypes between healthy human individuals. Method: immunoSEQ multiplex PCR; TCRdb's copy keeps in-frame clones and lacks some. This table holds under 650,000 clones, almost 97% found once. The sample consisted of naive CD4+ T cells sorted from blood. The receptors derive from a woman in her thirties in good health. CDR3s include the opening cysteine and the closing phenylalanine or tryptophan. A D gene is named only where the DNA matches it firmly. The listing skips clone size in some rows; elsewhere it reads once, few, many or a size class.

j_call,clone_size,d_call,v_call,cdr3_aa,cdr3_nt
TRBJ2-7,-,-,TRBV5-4,CASSTDSYEQYF,TGTGCCAGCAGCACCGACAGCTACGAGCAGTACTTC
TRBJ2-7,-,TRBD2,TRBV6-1,CASSEAEGGGRLPYEQYF,TGTGCCAGCAGTGAAGCGGAGGGCGGCGGGAGACTACCCTACGAGCAGTACTTC
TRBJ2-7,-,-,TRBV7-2,CASSSTIYSESYEQYF,TGTGCCAGCAGCTCGACAATTTATAGTGAGTCCTACGAGCAGTACTTC
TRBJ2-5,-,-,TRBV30,CAWSVLRRYQETQYF,TGTGCCTGGAGTGTACTTAGGCGTTACCAAGAGACCCAGTACTTC
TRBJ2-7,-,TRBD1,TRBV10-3,CAISEPAGTGDYEQYF,TGTGCCATCAGTGAGCCAGCTGGGACAGGGGACTACGAGCAGTACTTC
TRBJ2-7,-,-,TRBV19,CASSIQGPLSGEQYF,TGTGCCAGTAGTATTCAAGGGCCTCTATCGGGCGAGCAGTACTTC
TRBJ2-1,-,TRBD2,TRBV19,CASRGLAGYNEQFF,TGTGCCAGCCGAGGACTAGCGGGGTACAATGAGCAGTTCTTC
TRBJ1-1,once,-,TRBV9,CASSAAGLNTEAFF,TGTGCCAGCAGCGCAGCAGGGCTGAACACTGAAGCTTTCTTT
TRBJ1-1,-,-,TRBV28,CASSLNWVRGRNTEAFF,TGTGCCAGCAGTTTAAATTGGGTCAGGGGTCGGAACACTGAAGCTTTCTTT
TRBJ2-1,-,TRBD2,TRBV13,CASNQFGLAGDGEQFF,TGTGCCAGTAACCAATTCGGACTAGCGGGAGACGGTGAGCAGTTCTTC
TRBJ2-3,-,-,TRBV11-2,CASSRRYTQYF,TGTGCCAGCAGCCGCCGTTATACGCAGTATTTT
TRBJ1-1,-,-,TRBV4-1,CASSHSGLTEAFF,TGCGCCAGCAGCCACTCAGGGTTGACTGAAGCTTTCTTT
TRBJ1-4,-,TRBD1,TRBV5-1,CASSSTGTGEKLFF,TGCGCCAGCAGCTCGACAGGGACGGGTGAAAAACTGTTTTTT
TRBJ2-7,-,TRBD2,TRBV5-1,CASGLAGEFGNEQYF,TGCGCCAGCGGGCTAGCGGGAGAATTCGGCAACGAGCAGTACTTC
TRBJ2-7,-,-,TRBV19,CASSMGREREQYF,TGTGCCAGTAGTATGGGCAGGGAGAGGGAGCAGTACTTC
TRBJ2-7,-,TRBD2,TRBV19,CASSIVTSGSREQYF,TGTGCCAGTAGTATAGTTACTAGCGGGAGTCGCGAGCAGTACTTC
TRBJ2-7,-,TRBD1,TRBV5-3,CARSFGPRASDRENYEQYF,TGTGCCAGAAGCTTTGGGCCCAGGGCCTCGGACAGGGAGAACTACGAGCAGTACTTC
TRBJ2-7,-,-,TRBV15,CATSRDRSEQYF,TGTGCCACCAGCAGAGATCGTAGCGAGCAGTACTTC
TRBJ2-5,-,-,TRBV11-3,CASSLGNRRLKETQYF,TGTGCCAGCAGCTTGGGAAACAGGAGACTAAAAGAGACCCAGTACTTC
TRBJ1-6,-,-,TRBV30,CAWSLTDFGSPLHF,TGTGCCTGGAGTTTGACTGACTTTGGTTCACCCCTCCACTTT
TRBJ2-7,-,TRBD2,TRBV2,CASSDFQREGREQYF,TGTGCCAGCAGTGATTTCCAGCGGGAGGGCCGAGAGCAGTACTTC
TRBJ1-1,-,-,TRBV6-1,CASTRKGITEAFF,TGTGCCAGCACCAGAAAGGGGATCACTGAAGCTTTCTTT
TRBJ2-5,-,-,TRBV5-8,CASSKRRVEQYF,TGTGCCAGCAGCAAGCGACGGGTAGAGCAGTACTTC
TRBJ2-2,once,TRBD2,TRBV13,CASSLGRLAGGAGELFF,TGTGCCAGCAGCTTAGGCCGTCTAGCGGGAGGGGCCGGGGAGCTGTTTTTT
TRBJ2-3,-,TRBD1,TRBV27,CASSSGTGAYTQYF,TGTGCCAGCAGCTCCGGGACAGGAGCCTATACGCAGTATTTT
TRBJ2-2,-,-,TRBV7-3,CASSSNAGASTGELFF,TGTGCCAGCAGCTCAAATGCAGGGGCGAGCACCGGGGAGCTGTTTTTT
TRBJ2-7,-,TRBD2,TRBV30,CACLGGGSYEQYF,TGTGCCTGTTTGGGCGGGGGATCCTACGAGCAGTACTTC